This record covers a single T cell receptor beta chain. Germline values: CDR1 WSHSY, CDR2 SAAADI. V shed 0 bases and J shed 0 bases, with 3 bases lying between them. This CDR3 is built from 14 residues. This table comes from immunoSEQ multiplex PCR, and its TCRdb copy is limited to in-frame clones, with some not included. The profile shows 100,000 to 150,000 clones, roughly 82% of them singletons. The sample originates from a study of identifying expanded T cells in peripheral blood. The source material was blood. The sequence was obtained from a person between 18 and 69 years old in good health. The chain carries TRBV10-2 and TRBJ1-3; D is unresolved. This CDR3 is CASSESLSGNTIYF. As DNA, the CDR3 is TGCGCCAGCAGTGAGTCTCTCTCTGGAAACACCATATATTTT.